The sequence of this T cell receptor beta chain was determined in a study of tissue T cells after allogeneic stem cell transplantation. Findings of the study overall: Anatomically similar tissues had similar TCR repertoires within each patient.

TCRbeta CDR3 was sequenced at survey depth with template counts. Profiling relied on immunoSEQ multiplex PCR, and the TCRdb table lists in-frame clones only, not all of them. The sample has 8,900 or so clones; under 55% are singletons. Comments on this clone: The antigen remains undetermined. The genes and germline here are from mouse. The read falls 1 residue short of the CDR3 end, and the missing part is taken from the germline J gene.

The CDR3 loop spans 11 amino acids. The ends lost 6 bases at V and 10 bases at J; junction bases unmatched: 3. Germline V lookup: CDR1 SGHND, CDR2 FRSKSL. The time point here: mouse harvest day 7 after allogeneic transplant. Each mouse received 10^7 T-cell-depleted marrow cells plus 10^6 splenic CD5+ T cells by tail vein. The V and J genes are TRBV15 and TRBJ1-1; 9 positions agree with TRBD1. The sample was skin. The TCR comes from a female BALB/c mouse given C57BL/6 T cells with graft-versus-host disease after an allogeneic hematopoietic cell transplant. The DNA read from the CDR3 is TGTGCCAGCAGACGGGACAGGGTAGTCTTC. Translated, it gives CASRRDRVVF. The CDR3 as a whole reads CASRRDRVVFF.